The present T cell receptor beta chain was sequenced within a study of cytomegalovirus exposure and HLA in healthy donors. Study-wide findings and caveats: In an earlier analysis, productive rearrangement rates for most beta V segments clustered near 87% or 30%. With high specificity and sensitivity, the classifier reportedly diagnosed cytomegalovirus status. Common viral pathogens were later found to be apparently linked to several of the most significant clusters. TCR beta chains numbering 164 were designated cytomegalovirus-associated.

The V end was cut by 2 bases, the J end by 1 base, with 6 bases between. This CDR3 is 13 amino acids long. Germline V gene sequence: CDR1 SGHRS, CDR2 YFSETQ. Details on this clone: As yet, its antigen is unknown.

PCR was performed using 60 Vbeta and 13 Jbeta primers. The data were produced by immunoSEQ multiplex PCR, yet TCRdb's version contains in-frame clones alone and is incomplete. The listing records 150,000 to 200,000 clones. The V and J genes are TRBV5-1 and TRBJ1-1; no clear D gene. The sequencing input was PBMCs. The TCR originated in a woman aged 18-29 years in good health and CMV-seropositive. The CDR3 region is CASSLTRNTEAFF. The CDR3, as DNA: TGCGCCAGCAGCTTAACTCGGAACACTGAAGCTTTCTTT. The full variable domain, with the rest looked up from reference TRBV5-1 and TRBJ1-1, is KAGVTQTPRYLIKTRGQQVTLSCSPISGHRSVSWYQQTPGQGLQFLFEYFSETQRNKGNFPGRFSGRQFSNSRSEMNVSTLELGDSALYLCASSLTRNTEAFFGQGTRLTVV.